The clone carrying this T cell receptor (beta chain) was recorded many times. Its target is not known. With 10-nucleotide random UMIs included, cDNA was synthesized by 5'RACE. Via MiXCR, TCRdb re-called the 5' RACE reads, giving one row per CDR3 protein. The data contain some 65,000 distinct CDR3 sequences, under 5% of them seen just once; the ten biggest clones take up 2.5% to 3%. This sample was included in a study of neurological immune-mediated disorders. Study observations and caveats: The absence of shared CDR3 amino acid sequences among expanded clones across subjects suggests private repertoires in all groups.

The germline V gene encodes CDR1 DFQATT and CDR2 SNEGSKA (reference sequence). This CDR3 comprises 15 residues. V shed 6 bases and J shed 1 base, with 18 bases lying between them. J is TRBJ1-2 and V is TRBV20-1, with D perhaps TRBD1 (6 bases). The sample was PBMCs. The sequence derives from a middle-aged man with multiple sclerosis. This chain's CDR3 is CSASKRSDSNYGYTF. Written as DNA, the CDR3 is TGCAGTGCCTCAAAGCGGTCGGACAGTAACTATGGCTACACCTTC.